Below are 26 T cell receptor beta chains sequenced from a single sample in a study of cytomegalovirus exposure and HLA in healthy donors. The method was immunoSEQ multiplex PCR; TCRdb's version includes in-frame clones alone and lacks a portion of them. The table has 120,000 or so clones, around nine tenths seen once. Sequenced sample: PBMCs. The receptors here all came from a young woman in good health and CMV-seronegative.

J is TRBJ2-5 and V is TRBV28; D uncertain. CDR3 size: 10 residues. Looked up from germline, CDR1 is MDHEN and CDR2 is SYDVKM. Trimming stripped 10 bases from V and 1 base from J, with 4 bases between. CDR3 nucleotide sequence: TGTGCCACCCGCCAAGAGACCCAGTACTTC. This codes for CATRQETQYF.

The chain combines TRBV18 with TRBJ2-1, with D tentatively TRBD2 (6 bases). V lost 3 bases, J lost 8 bases, and 20 bases lay in between. Germline values: CDR1 KGHSH, CDR2 LQKENI. The CDR3 consists of 16 residues. CDR3 sequence: CASSPNRGNAGDEQFF. CDR3 nucleotide sequence: TGTGCCAGCTCACCGAATCGCGGGAACGCCGGAGATGAGCAGTTCTTC. The entire variable domain, with the rest obtained from reference TRBV18 and TRBJ2-1, is as follows: NAGVMQNPRHLVRRRGQEARLRCSPMKGHSHVYWYRQLPEEGLKFMVYLQKENIIDESGMPKERFSAEFPKEGPSILRIQQVVRGDSAAYFCASSPNRGNAGDEQFFGPGTRLTVL.

This chain joins TRBV15 and TRBJ2-5; 9 bases align to TRBD1. The CDR3 has 18 amino acids. Looked up from germline, CDR1 is LNHNV and CDR2 is YYDKDF (reference sequence). V dropped 2 bases and J dropped 3; count of bases not matched to a gene: 13. The CDR3 loop reads CATSRPLPGGQGKETQYF. The CDR3 bases are TGTGCCACCAGCAGACCACTCCCGGGGGGACAGGGAAAAGAGACCCAGTACTTC.

With respect to this clone: The junction and the germline gene differ at one end; a read error may be behind it. The chain recombines TRBV7-7 with TRBJ2-7; D might be TRBD2 (6 bases). The CDR3 totals 16 residues. The V gene's germline CDR1 is SSHAT and CDR2 FNYEAQ (reference sequence). The CDR3 loop is CASSTIRGEEESEQYF. Here the CDR3 DNA reads TGTGCTAGCAGCACCATCCGCGGGGAGGAAGAAAGCGAGCAGTACTTC. Full variable domain (remainder filled in from reference TRBV7-7 and TRBJ2-7): GAGVSQSPRYKVTKRGQDVTLRCDPISSHATLYWYQQALGQGPEFLTYFNYEAQPDKSGLPSDRFSAERPEGSISTLTIQRTEQRDSAMYRCASSTIRGEEESEQYFGPGTRLTVT.

The V call is TRBV2, the J call TRBJ1-4, with 7 bases fitting TRBD1. CDR1 and CDR2 (germline): SNHLY, FYNNEI. This CDR3 has 13 amino acids. Trimming took 10 bases from V and 3 from J; bases not matched to a gene: 5. CDR3 residues: CATSGQSNEKLFF. The CDR3 DNA sequence: TGTGCCACTTCGGGACAGTCTAATGAAAAACTGTTTTTT. The entire variable domain, with the rest obtained from reference TRBV2 and TRBJ1-4, is as follows: EPEVTQTPSHQVTQMGQEVILRCVPISNHLYFYWYRQILGQKVEFLVSFYNNEISEKSEIFDDQFSVERPDGSNFTLKIRSTKLEDSAMYFCATSGQSNEKLFFGSGTQLSVL.

This clone was counted between two and nine times. The rearrangement joins TRBV28 to TRBJ1-2; the D is unclear. Per the germline V gene, CDR1 is MDHEN and CDR2 is SYDVKM. This CDR3 is built from 12 residues. Trimming took 3 bases from V and 8 from J, leaving 10 bases between them. This chain's CDR3 is CASSLQRMGYTF. In DNA, the CDR3 is TGTGCCAGCAGTTTGCAGCGTATGGGCTACACCTTC.

The V gene is TRBV18, the J gene TRBJ1-6, with D possibly being TRBD1 (6 bases). V gave up 5 bases and J gave up 1 base, with 9 bases separating them. The CDR3 totals 15 residues. Germline lookup yields CDR1 KGHSH and CDR2 LQKENI. The CDR3 reads CASSGGESYNSPLHF. In DNA form, the CDR3 reads TGTGCCAGCTCAGGGGGCGAGTCCTATAATTCACCCCTCCACTTT.

The J gene is TRBJ1-1, the V gene TRBV6-1; perhaps TRBD1 as D (6 bases). V was cut by 1 base and J by 13 bases, with 10 bases left in between. The CDR3 spans 11 residues. Germline V lookup: CDR1 MNHNS, CDR2 SASEGT. The CDR3 region has the DNA TGTGCCAGCAGTGAAGGAGGGGGGGGTTTCTTT. It translates to CASSEGGGGFF.

Written as DNA, the CDR3 is TGTGCCTGGGGCTCCGGGACAGTTGATATACTCGGGGAGCTGTTTTTT. This encodes CAWGSGTVDILGELFF. V and J are TRBV30 and TRBJ2-2, with 7 bases identical to TRBD1. Trimming at V came to 5 bases and at J to 7 bases, leaving 16 bases not matched to a gene. In germline, CDR1 is GTSNPN, CDR2 SVGIG (reference sequence). The CDR3 runs 16 residues.

V gene TRBV27 combines with J gene TRBJ2-1; the D is unclear. The germline V and J ends were trimmed by 2 bases and 4 bases, with 6 bases remaining between them. Germline CDR1 and CDR2: MNHEY and SMNVEV (reference sequence). The CDR3 totals 13 residues. In nucleotides, the CDR3 is TGTGCCAGCAGTTTAATCCCTTACAATGAGCAGTTCTTC. Amino acids: CASSLIPYNEQFF.

The chain has TRBV19 and TRBJ2-7; D perhaps matches TRBD1 (7 bases). The germline CDR1 and CDR2 sequences are LNHDA and SQIVND (reference sequence). This CDR3 is built from 13 residues. Trimming stripped 9 bases from V and 3 bases from J, with 15 bases between. The chain's CDR3 is CASRGEVNYEQYF. CDR3 sequence (DNA): TGTGCCAGCAGGGGGGAAGTCAACTACGAGCAGTACTTC.

The CDR3 spells CASSTSGTGGEKLFF. The CDR3 DNA reads as TGTGCCAGCAGCACGTCCGGGACAGGGGGTGAAAAACTGTTTTTT. This chain links TRBV2 with TRBJ1-4, with TRBD1 identical over 11 bases. The germline V gene encodes CDR1 SNHLY and CDR2 FYNNEI. The CDR3 is 15 amino acids. V lost 6 bases, J lost 7 bases, and 7 bases stayed unmatched.

The rearrangement links TRBV13 to TRBJ2-7; 7 bases align to TRBD1. This CDR3 region has 13 residues. The V and J ends lost 5 bases and 3 bases, in that order; junction bases with no gene match: 4. The germline gives CDR1 PRHDT, CDR2 FYEKMQ (reference sequence). CDR3 nucleotides: TGTGCCAGCAGCACGGGACAGAACTACGAGCAGTACTTC. Its protein is CASSTGQNYEQYF.

This clone was counted once. The CDR3 loop is CASSFSASGETQYF. As DNA, the CDR3 is TGTGCCAGCAGCTTTAGTGCTAGCGGCGAGACCCAGTACTTC. The gene calls are TRBV7-2 and TRBJ2-5; 7 nucleotides line up with TRBD2. J lost 5 bases, V lost 3 bases, and 6 bases had no gene match. The CDR3 consists of 14 residues. Germline CDR1 reads SGHTA; CDR2 reads FQGNSA.

This sequence joins TRBV2 and TRBJ1-1; TRBD1 matches 10 bases. CDR3 length: 14 amino acids. V was pared by 5 bases and J by 2 bases, with 2 bases of the junction left unmatched. CDR1 is SNHLY and CDR2 is FYNNEI in the germline V gene. The CDR3, as DNA: TGTGCCAGCAGTTGGACAGGGGGAAACACTGAAGCTTTCTTT. It translates to CASSWTGGNTEAFF.

The rearrangement joins TRBV5-1 to TRBJ1-1; D remains ambiguous. Per the germline V gene, CDR1 is SGHRS and CDR2 is YFSETQ. V lost 4 bases to trimming and J lost 2 bases, with 12 bases between them. The CDR3 covers 14 residues. In DNA form, the CDR3 reads TGCGCCAGCAGCCCGGAGGGCCCTAACACTGAAGCTTTCTTT. Translating gives CASSPEGPNTEAFF.

The V call is TRBV27, the J call TRBJ1-1; D perhaps matches TRBD1 (6 bases). Germline CDR1 and CDR2: MNHEY and SMNVEV (reference sequence). The CDR3 length is 13 residues. V lost 5 bases and J 6 bases, leaving 13 bases between the germline ends. Written as DNA, the CDR3 is TGTGCCAGCAGTCCTACAGGGTGGGCTGAAGCTTTCTTT. Its translation is CASSPTGWAEAFF.

The chain employs TRBV30 and TRBJ2-1, with D possibly TRBD2 on 6 matching bases. This CDR3 comprises 17 residues. From germline, CDR1 is GTSNPN and CDR2 SVGIG (reference sequence). V was trimmed by 5 bases and J by 6 bases, leaving 26 bases between them. CDR3 protein: CAWSRWGEATHTNEQFF. The CDR3 bases are TGTGCCTGGTCCCGATGGGGGGAGGCGACACACACCAATGAGCAGTTCTTC.

The chain combines TRBV7-3 with TRBJ2-6; perhaps TRBD1 as D (7 bases). The CDR3 is made up of 16 amino acids. Trimming took off 5 bases at V and 4 bases at J, with 15 bases between the two ends. The V gene's germline CDR1 is SGHTA and CDR2 FQGTGA. CDR3 protein: CASSPRGAGGANVLTF. The CDR3 nucleotides are TGTGCCAGCAGCCCCAGGGGGGCTGGAGGGGCCAACGTCCTGACTTTC.

The chain employs TRBV5-1 and TRBJ2-3; weak D call: TRBD2 (5 bases). V was shortened by 4 bases and J by 7 bases, with 16 bases between the two germline ends. The V gene's germline CDR1 is SGHRS and CDR2 YFSETQ. The CDR3 is 14 residues long. CDR3: CASSNPRDVHTQYF. The CDR3 DNA reads TGCGCCAGCAGCAACCCCCGGGATGTACATACGCAGTATTTT.

The chain couples TRBV6-5 to TRBJ2-1; D ambiguous. V lost 3 bases, J lost 0 bases, and 6 bases lay in between. The CDR3 runs to 14 residues. Looked up from germline, CDR1 is MNHEY and CDR2 is SVGAGI. This CDR3 is CASSYGDSYNEQFF. CDR3 DNA: TGTGCCAGCAGTTATGGAGACTCCTACAATGAGCAGTTCTTC.

V usage is TRBV29-1 and J usage is TRBJ1-2; 11 bases align to TRBD1. The V segment lost 7 bases and the J segment 4 bases; nucleotides outside the gene matches: 5. The CDR3 has 13 residues. Looked up from germline, CDR1 is SQVTM and CDR2 is ANQGSEA. CDR3 nucleotides: TGCAGCGCCGTCGGACAGGGGGCCTATGGCTACACCTTC. Its protein product is CSAVGQGAYGYTF. Together with reference TRBV29-1 and TRBJ1-2, the CDR3 gives the full variable domain: SAVISQKPSRDICQRGTSLTIQCQVDSQVTMMFWYRQQPGQSLTLIATANQGSEATYESGFVIDKFPISRPNLTFSTLTVSNMSPEDSSIYLCSAVGQGAYGYTFGSGTRLTVV.

The chain links TRBV9 to TRBJ1-2, with TRBD1 identical over 7 bases. Germline V gives CDR1 SGDLS, CDR2 YYNGEE. Trimming took 1 base from V and 2 from J; bases not matched to a gene: 5. This CDR3 spans 15 amino acids. CDR3 residues: CASSVNPTGNYGYTF. The CDR3 coding sequence is TGTGCCAGCAGCGTAAACCCGACAGGGAACTATGGCTACACCTTC.

The chain couples TRBV7-9 to TRBJ2-1; TRBD2 aligns across 13 bases. Germline-derived CDR1 and CDR2 are SEHNR and FQNEAQ (reference sequence). V lost 5 bases to trimming and J lost 4 bases; unmatched junction nucleotides: 14. The CDR3 covers 19 residues. The DNA for the CDR3 is TGTGCCAGCAGCCGCGGACTAGCGGGAGCTTTGCTATCTTACAATGAGCAGTTCTTC. Its protein is CASSRGLAGALLSYNEQFF.

The chain carries TRBV19 and TRBJ1-5; no firm D call. CDR1 is LNHDA, CDR2 SQIVND, per germline (reference sequence). Trimming took 7 bases from V and 4 from J, leaving 11 bases between them. This CDR3 contains 13 residues. The CDR3 sequence: CASISGPNQPQHF. The CDR3 DNA reads as TGTGCCAGTATCTCTGGGCCAAATCAGCCCCAGCATTTT.

V usage is TRBV6-5 and J usage is TRBJ1-3; D is unclear. Between the trimmed V and J ends, which lost 6 bases and 0 bases, there was a span of 12 bases. Germline CDR1 MNHEY, CDR2 SVGAGI. The CDR3 loop spans 15 amino acids. In DNA form, the CDR3 reads TGTGCCAGCAGAAGAGTCGGGTCCTCTGGAAACACCATATATTTT. Protein sequence: CASRRVGSSGNTIYF.